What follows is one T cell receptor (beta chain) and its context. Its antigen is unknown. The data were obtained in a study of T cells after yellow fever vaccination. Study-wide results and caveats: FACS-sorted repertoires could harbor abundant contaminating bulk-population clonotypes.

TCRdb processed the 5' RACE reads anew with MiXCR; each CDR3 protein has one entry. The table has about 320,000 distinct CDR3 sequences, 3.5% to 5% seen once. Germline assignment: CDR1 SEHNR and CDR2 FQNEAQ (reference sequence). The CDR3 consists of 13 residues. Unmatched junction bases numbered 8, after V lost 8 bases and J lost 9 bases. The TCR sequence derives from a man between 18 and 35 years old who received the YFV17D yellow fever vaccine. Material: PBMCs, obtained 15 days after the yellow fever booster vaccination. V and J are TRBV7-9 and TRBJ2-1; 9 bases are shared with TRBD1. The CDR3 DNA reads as TGTGCCAGCGGGGGACAGGGAAGTATTGAGCAGTTCTTC. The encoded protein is CASGGQGSIEQFF.